The 10 T cell receptor beta chains below were found in one sample sequenced in a study of blood T cell repertoires in COVID-19. The method was immunoSEQ multiplex PCR; TCRdb's version includes in-frame clones alone and lacks a portion of them. The table lists approximately 180,000 clones, about 91% of them singletons, with around 2.3% in the top ten. Sequencing used PBMCs or T cells enriched from blood (not recorded which). Source of these receptors: a middle-aged woman with acute COVID-19.

V usage is TRBV7-6 and J usage is TRBJ2-1; weak D call: TRBD2 (6 bases). The ends were cut back, 2 bases at V and 9 bases at J, with 20 bases in the middle. CDR3 length: 16 amino acids. CDR1 SGHVS and CDR2 FNYEAQ come from the germline V gene. The CDR3 is CASSLRLSGIGSEQFF. DNA of the CDR3: TGTGCCAGCAGCTTACGTCTATCCGGGATCGGGAGTGAGCAGTTCTTC.

The sample holds one count of this clone. The gene calls are TRBV5-5 and TRBJ2-3; D perhaps matches TRBD1 (5 bases). The CDR3 extends over 14 amino acids. Deletions cut 2 bases from V and 1 base from J, with 8 bases between. Per germline, CDR1 SGHKS and CDR2 YYEKEE (reference sequence). Here the CDR3 reads CASSFIRGTDTQYF. The CDR3 coding sequence is TGTGCCAGCAGCTTTATCAGGGGCACAGATACGCAGTATTTT.

The rearrangement uses TRBV10-3 and TRBJ2-7; the D gene is possibly TRBD2 (5 bases). V was shortened by 6 bases and J by 1 base, with 7 bases between the two germline ends. This CDR3 region has 12 residues. Germline lookup yields CDR1 ENHRY and CDR2 SYGVKD. Written as DNA, the CDR3 is TGTGCCATCAGCCGGGGTTCCTACGAGCAGTACTTC. This gives the protein CAISRGSYEQYF.

The chain has TRBV13 and TRBJ2-2; 9 bases map to TRBD1. V lost 4 bases to trimming and J lost 1 base; unmatched junction nucleotides: 4. CDR1 is PRHDT, CDR2 FYEKMQ, per germline (reference sequence). This CDR3 contains 16 residues. CDR3 protein: CASSSRQGGNTGELFF. As DNA, the CDR3 is TGTGCCAGCAGCTCCCGACAGGGGGGGAACACCGGGGAGCTGTTTTTT.

In this sample, this clone turned up a few times. CDR3: CASSLVSGPYEQYF. CDR3 in DNA: TGTGCCAGCAGCTTAGTCTCCGGTCCCTACGAGCAGTACTTC. The J gene is TRBJ2-7, the V gene TRBV7-8; D not certain. There are 14 residues in the CDR3. The V gene lost 1 base and the J gene lost 2 bases, with 9 bases spanning the gap. Germline CDR1 is SGHVS and CDR2 is FQNEAQ.

V usage is TRBV3-1 (or the pseudogene TRBV3-2) and J usage is TRBJ2-1, with a weak D call TRBD2 (7 bases). This CDR3 has 17 amino acids. Deletions cut 0 bases from V and 4 bases from J, with 16 bases between. Germline assignment: CDR1 LGHDT and CDR2 YNNKEL (reference sequence). The CDR3 is CASSQDMGRGPYNEQFF. DNA of the CDR3: TGTGCCAGCAGCCAAGATATGGGGCGGGGGCCATACAATGAGCAGTTCTTC.

V and J are TRBV4-1 and TRBJ2-7; D unresolved. The V gene lost 5 bases and the J gene lost 1 base, with 12 bases spanning the gap. CDR3 length: 14 residues. CDR1 is MGHRA and CDR2 is YSYEKL in the germline V gene. The CDR3 DNA is TGCGCCAGCAGCTACTATTCGGAATCCTACGAGCAGTACTTC. Its translation: CASSYYSESYEQYF.

V usage is TRBV5-4 and J usage is TRBJ1-1; 7 bases are shared with TRBD1. This CDR3 has 13 amino acids. Germline V gives CDR1 SGHNT, CDR2 YYREEE (reference sequence). Germline trimming cut 4 bases from V and 9 bases from J; bases unmatched to any gene: 9. As DNA, the CDR3 is TGTGCCAGCAGCCCCGCACCGGGACAGCAAGCTTTCTTT. Residues: CASSPAPGQQAFF. The whole variable domain, filled in from reference TRBV5-4 and TRBJ1-1, reads ETGVTQSPTHLIKTRGQQVTLRCSSQSGHNTVSWYQQALGQGPQFIFQYYREEENGRGNFPPRFSGLQFPNYSSELNVNALELDDSALYLCASSPAPGQQAFFGQGTRLTVV.

V gene TRBV21-1 combines with J gene TRBJ2-2; the table's TRBD1 call for D was not verified on the DNA. TRBV21-1 is classified as a pseudogene. The CDR3 is made up of 16 amino acids. CDR3: CASSKRRTVNTGELFF. The CDR3 nucleotides read TGTGCCAGCAGCAAAAGACGGACAGTGAACACCGGGGAGCTGTTTTTT.

The gene calls are TRBV27 and TRBJ2-7, with 8 positions matching TRBD1. The CDR3 is made up of 14 amino acids. Looked up from germline, CDR1 is MNHEY and CDR2 is SMNVEV (reference sequence). V shed 6 bases, J shed 5 bases, and the junction held 9 bases outside the gene matches. CDR3 sequence: CASSTGTGPDEQYF. CDR3 DNA: TGTGCCAGCAGCACCGGGACAGGACCCGACGAGCAGTACTTC.